These T cell receptor beta chains were read from a single sample in a study of CD4 T cells in relation to SARS-CoV-2 and coronaviruses. Assay: immunoSEQ multiplex PCR; the TCRdb copy retains only in-frame clones and omits some. The table has 60,000 or so clones, 85% to 95% seen once; the top ten hold about 0.14%. Sequencing was performed on naive CD4+ T cells from PBMCs. The receptors derive from a human donor in good health. The CDR3 runs from the conserved cysteine through the conserved F or W. A D gene is named only where the DNA matches it firmly.

>.|TRBJ1-1|TRBV2
TGTGCCAGCAGTGACCAACACGGGGCTACAGAAGCTTTCTTT
CASSDQHGATEAFF
>.|TRBJ2-7|TRBV27
TGTGCCAGCAGTTTATTGAGGGGGGGGTTGTACGAGCAGTACTTC
CASSLLRGGLYEQYF
>.|TRBJ2-6|TRBV11-2
TGTGCCAGCAGCTCGCCGAGGGGGGGGGCGAGCTCTGGGGCCAACGTCCTGACTTTC
CASSSPRGGASSGANVLTF
>.|TRBJ2-7|TRBV29-1
TGCAGCGCCCGCCGGGACTCCACCCGCGAGCAGTACTTC
CSARRDSTREQYF
>.|TRBJ2-5|TRBV27
TGTGCCAGCAATACCTTAGGATCCTTTCAAGAGACCCAGTACTTC
CASNTLGSFQETQYF
>.|TRBJ2-7|TRBV2
TGTGCCAGCATATCAGGGAACTCCTACGAGCAGTACTTC
CASISGNSYEQYF
>TRBD1|TRBJ2-2|TRBV4-1
TGCGCCAGCAGCCTAAGGACAGGGCCGAACACCGGGGAGCTGTTTTTT
CASSLRTGPNTGELFF
>.|TRBJ1-1|TRBV28
TGTGCCAGCAGTGGGACAAAAGAAAGGACTGAAGCTTTCTTT
CASSGTKERTEAFF
>TRBD2|TRBJ2-3|TRBV10-2
TGCGCCAGCAGCGGGAGGGAAACTAGCGGGAGGAGCACAGATACGCAGTATTTT
CASSGRETSGRSTDTQYF
>.|TRBJ2-1|TRBV20-1
TGCAGTGCTAGTCGGGGCGGGACCACCTACAATGAGCAGTTCTTC
CSASRGGTTYNEQFF
>TRBD1|TRBJ2-7|TRBV9
TGTGCCAGCAGCGTGTCTTTTGGACAGGGGGCCTACGAGCAGTACTTC
CASSVSFGQGAYEQYF
>.|TRBJ2-1|TRBV5-1
TGCGCCAGCAGCTTGGGAACCGTCGATGAGCAGTTCTTC
CASSLGTVDEQFF
>.|TRBJ2-2|TRBV5-6
TGTGCCAGCAGCCCGGACGGAGGCCGGGGTCCCGGGGAGCTGTTTTTT
CASSPDGGRGPGELFF
>TRBD2|TRBJ2-7|TRBV5-1
TGCGCCAGCAGCTTATCCGGGACTAGCGGGATAAACGAGCAGTACTTC
CASSLSGTSGINEQYF
>TRBD1|TRBJ2-3|TRBV5-1
TGCGCCAGCAGCCCGGGACAGGGTACAGATACGCAGTATTTT
CASSPGQGTDTQYF
>TRBD2|TRBJ2-1|TRBV24-1
TGTGCCACCAGTGATTTGCAGAGCGGGATGGATGAGCAGTTCTTC
CATSDLQSGMDEQFF
>.|TRBJ2-3|TRBV5-4
TGTGCCAGCAGCTTGGTTCTGCGGGCAGATACGCAGTATTTT
CASSLVLRADTQYF
>.|TRBJ1-1|TRBV28
TGTGCCACCTTTGACCGGCTGCGGGGGAACACTGAAGCTTTCTTT
CATFDRLRGNTEAFF
>.|TRBJ2-5|TRBV7-9
TGTGCCAGCAGCTTACAAAGAACAGCGATCCAAGAGACCCAGTACTTC
CASSLQRTAIQETQYF
>TRBD2|TRBJ2-3|TRBV9
TGTGCCAGCAGCTTCCGACCCCGGACTAGCGGGGGGAGAGGCACAGATACGCAGTATTTT
CASSFRPRTSGGRGTDTQYF
>.|TRBJ2-5|TRBV18
TGTGCCAGCTCCGCGAGATTTCAAGAGACCCAGTACTTC
CASSARFQETQYF
>.|TRBJ2-7|TRBV14
TGTGCCAGCAGCCAGTCAGGGGACTACGAGCAGTACTTC
CASSQSGDYEQYF
>TRBD2|TRBJ2-5|TRBV5-1
TGCGCCAGCAGCTCCAGGGAGGGGGAGACCCAGTACTTC
CASSSREGETQYF
>.|TRBJ1-4|TRBV18
TGTGCCAGCTCACCACCAGCCTCAACTAATGAAAAACTGTTTTTT
CASSPPASTNEKLFF
>.|TRBJ2-1|TRBV28
TGTGCCAGCAGGGTAGCGGACATACGCAATGAGCAGTTCTTC
CASRVADIRNEQFF
>.|TRBJ1-6|TRBV2
TGTGCCAGCAGGGCGACAGTTTCACCCCTCCACTTT
CASRATVSPLHF
>TRBD2|TRBJ2-2|TRBV30
TGTGCCTGGAGTGTACCCCCTAGCGGGAGGGCCGACACCGGGGAGCTGTTTTTT
CAWSVPPSGRADTGELFF
>.|TRBJ2-7|TRBV6-5
TGTGCCAGCAAGGCAGTCGGTGGGACGGGGTACGAGCAGTACTTC
CASKAVGGTGYEQYF
>.|TRBJ2-7|TRBV6-5
TGTGCCAGCAGTTACAGGCAGGGACCCTACGAGCAGTACTTC
CASSYRQGPYEQYF
>.|TRBJ2-2|TRBV5-1
TGCGCCAGCAGCTTGGGACAAGAGGCCGGGGAGCTGTTTTTT
CASSLGQEAGELFF
>.|TRBJ2-1|TRBV6-5
TGTGCCACTACTATGGGGAATGAGCAGTTCTTC
CATTMGNEQFF